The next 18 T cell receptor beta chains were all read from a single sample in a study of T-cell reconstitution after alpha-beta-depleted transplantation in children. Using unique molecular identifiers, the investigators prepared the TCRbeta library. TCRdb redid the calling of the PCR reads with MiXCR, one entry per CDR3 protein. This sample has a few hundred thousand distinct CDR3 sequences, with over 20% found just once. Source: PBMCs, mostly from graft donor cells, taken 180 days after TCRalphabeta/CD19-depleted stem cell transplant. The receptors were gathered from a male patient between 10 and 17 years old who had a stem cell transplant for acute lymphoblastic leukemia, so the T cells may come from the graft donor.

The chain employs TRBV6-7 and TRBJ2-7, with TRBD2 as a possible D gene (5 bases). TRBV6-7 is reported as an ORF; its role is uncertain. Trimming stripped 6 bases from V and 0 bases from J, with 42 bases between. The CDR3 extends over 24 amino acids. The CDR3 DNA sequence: TGTGCCAGCAGAGCGGTTAGGGCCCGGCCCGACTTGGTGGCTACCCTTCCGAGCTCCTACGAGCAGTACTTC. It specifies CASRAVRARPDLVATLPSSYEQYF.

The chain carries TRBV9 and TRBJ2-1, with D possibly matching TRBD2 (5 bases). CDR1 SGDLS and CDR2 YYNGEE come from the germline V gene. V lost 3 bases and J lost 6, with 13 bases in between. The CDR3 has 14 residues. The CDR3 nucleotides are TGTGCCAGCAGCGCCGGGGTAGTTAGCAATGAGCAGTTCTTC. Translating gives CASSAGVVSNEQFF.

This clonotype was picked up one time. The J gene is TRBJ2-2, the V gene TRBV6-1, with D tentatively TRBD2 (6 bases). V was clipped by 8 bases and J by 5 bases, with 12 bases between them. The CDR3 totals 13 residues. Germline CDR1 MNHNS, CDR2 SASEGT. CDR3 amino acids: CASWDFPTGELFF. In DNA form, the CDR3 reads TGTGCCAGCTGGGACTTTCCTACCGGGGAGCTGTTTTTT.

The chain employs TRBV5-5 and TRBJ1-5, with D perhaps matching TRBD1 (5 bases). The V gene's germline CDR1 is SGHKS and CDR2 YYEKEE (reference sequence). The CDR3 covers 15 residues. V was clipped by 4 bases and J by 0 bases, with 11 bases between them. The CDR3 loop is CASSAGRNSNQPQHF. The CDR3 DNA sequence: TGTGCCAGCAGCGCGGGACGGAATAGCAATCAGCCCCAGCATTTT.

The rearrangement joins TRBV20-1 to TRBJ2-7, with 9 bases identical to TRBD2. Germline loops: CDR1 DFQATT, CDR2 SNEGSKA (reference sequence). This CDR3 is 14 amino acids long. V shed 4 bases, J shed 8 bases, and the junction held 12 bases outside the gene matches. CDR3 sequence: CSAIIGTSYYKQYF. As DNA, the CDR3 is TGCAGTGCTATCATCGGGACTAGCTATTACAAGCAGTACTTC.

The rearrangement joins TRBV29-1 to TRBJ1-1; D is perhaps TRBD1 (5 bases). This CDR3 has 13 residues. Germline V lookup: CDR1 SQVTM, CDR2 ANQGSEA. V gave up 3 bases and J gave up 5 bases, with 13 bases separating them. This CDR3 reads CSVDRGPGTEAFF. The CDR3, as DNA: TGCAGCGTTGATCGGGGCCCTGGGACTGAAGCTTTCTTT.

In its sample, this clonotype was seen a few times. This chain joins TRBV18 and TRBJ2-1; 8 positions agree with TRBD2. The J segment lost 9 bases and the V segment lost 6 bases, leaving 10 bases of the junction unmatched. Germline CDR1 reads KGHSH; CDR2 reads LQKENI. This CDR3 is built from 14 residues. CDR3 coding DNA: TGTGCCAGCTCCCACGGACTAGCAGGTACTGAGCAGTTCTTC. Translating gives CASSHGLAGTEQFF.

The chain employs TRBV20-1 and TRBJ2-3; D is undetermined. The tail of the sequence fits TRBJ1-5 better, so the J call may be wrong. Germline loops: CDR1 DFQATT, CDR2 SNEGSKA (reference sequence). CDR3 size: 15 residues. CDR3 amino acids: CSARSDFTSTDTQHF. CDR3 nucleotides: TGCAGTGCTAGGTCAGACTTTACTAGCACAGATACGCAGCATTTT.

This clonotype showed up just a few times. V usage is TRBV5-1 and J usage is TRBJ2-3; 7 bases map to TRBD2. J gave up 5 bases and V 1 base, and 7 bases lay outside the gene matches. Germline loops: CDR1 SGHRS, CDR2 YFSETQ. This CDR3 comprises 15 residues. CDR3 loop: CASSLRGLEVDTQYF. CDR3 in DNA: TGCGCCAGCAGCTTGCGAGGACTAGAGGTAGATACGCAGTATTTT.

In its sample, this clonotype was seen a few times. CDR3 nucleotides: TGTGCCAGCAGCCACGTTCTTTCGGGGCTCACCGGGGAGCTGTTTTTT. This encodes CASSHVLSGLTGELFF. The chain employs TRBV7-7 and TRBJ2-2; perhaps D is TRBD1 or TRBD2 (5 bases each). Per the germline V gene, CDR1 is SSHAT and CDR2 is FNYEAQ (reference sequence). Trimming stripped 5 bases from V and 4 bases from J, with 17 bases between. This CDR3 region has 16 residues.

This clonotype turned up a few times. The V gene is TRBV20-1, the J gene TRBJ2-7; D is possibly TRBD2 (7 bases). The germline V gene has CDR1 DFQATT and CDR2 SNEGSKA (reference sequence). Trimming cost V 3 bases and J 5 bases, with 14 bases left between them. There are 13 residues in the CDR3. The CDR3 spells CSARPGGRDEQYF. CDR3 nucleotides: TGCAGTGCTAGGCCCGGGGGGCGTGACGAGCAGTACTTC.

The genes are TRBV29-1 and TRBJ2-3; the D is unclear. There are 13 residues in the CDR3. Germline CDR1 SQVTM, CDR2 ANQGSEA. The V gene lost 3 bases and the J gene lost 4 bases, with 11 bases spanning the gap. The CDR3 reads CSVDLGWADTQYF. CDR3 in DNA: TGCAGCGTTGATTTGGGGTGGGCAGATACGCAGTATTTT.

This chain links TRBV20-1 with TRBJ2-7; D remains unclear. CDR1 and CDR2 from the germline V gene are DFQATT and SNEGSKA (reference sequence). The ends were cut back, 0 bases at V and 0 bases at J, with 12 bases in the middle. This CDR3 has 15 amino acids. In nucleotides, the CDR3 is TGCAGTGCTAGAGATCCCGCGTCATTCTCCTACGAGCAGTACTTC. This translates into CSARDPASFSYEQYF.

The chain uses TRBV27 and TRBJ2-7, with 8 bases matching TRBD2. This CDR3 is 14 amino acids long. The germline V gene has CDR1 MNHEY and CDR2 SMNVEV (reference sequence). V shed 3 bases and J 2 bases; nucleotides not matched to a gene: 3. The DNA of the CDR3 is TGTGCCAGCAGTTTTATAGCGGGAACCTACGAGCAGTACTTC. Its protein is CASSFIAGTYEQYF.

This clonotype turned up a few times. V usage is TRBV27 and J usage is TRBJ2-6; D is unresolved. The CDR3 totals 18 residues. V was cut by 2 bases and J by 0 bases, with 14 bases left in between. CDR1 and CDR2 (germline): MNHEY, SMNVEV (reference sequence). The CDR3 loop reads CASSLRVRPSSGANVLTF. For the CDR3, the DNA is TGTGCCAGCAGTTTAAGGGTCAGGCCAAGCTCTGGGGCCAACGTCCTGACTTTC.

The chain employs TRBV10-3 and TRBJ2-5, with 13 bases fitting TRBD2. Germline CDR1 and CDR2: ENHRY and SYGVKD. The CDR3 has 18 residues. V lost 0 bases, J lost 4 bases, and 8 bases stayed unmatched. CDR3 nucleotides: TGTGCCATCAGTGAGTCGAAGACTAGCGGGAGGTTGCGAGAGACCCAGTACTTC. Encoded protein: CAISESKTSGRLRETQYF.

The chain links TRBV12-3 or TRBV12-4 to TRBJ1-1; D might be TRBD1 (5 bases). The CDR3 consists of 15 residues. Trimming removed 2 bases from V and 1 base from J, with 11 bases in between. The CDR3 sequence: CASSLWGNANTEAFF. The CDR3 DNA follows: TGTGCCAGCAGTTTATGGGGGAATGCGAACACTGAAGCTTTCTTT.

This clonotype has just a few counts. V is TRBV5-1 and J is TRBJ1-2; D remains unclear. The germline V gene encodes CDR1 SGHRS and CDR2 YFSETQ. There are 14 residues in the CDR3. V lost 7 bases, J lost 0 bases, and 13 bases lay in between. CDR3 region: CASRSVEANYGYTF. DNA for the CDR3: TGCGCCAGCCGTTCCGTGGAAGCTAACTATGGCTACACCTTC.